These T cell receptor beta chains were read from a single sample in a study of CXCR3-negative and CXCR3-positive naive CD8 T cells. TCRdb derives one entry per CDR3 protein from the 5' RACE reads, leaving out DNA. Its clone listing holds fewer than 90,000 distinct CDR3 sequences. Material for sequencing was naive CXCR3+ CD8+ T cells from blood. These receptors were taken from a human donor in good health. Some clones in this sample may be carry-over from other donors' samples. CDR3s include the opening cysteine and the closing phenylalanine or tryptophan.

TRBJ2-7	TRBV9	CASSVGLHDYEQYF
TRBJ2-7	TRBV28	CASSFRMELAGTYEQYF
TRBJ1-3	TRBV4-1	CASSLRDVSGNTIYF
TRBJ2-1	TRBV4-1	CASSPPRTTPGNEQFF
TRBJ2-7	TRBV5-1	CASSLGIGSSYEQHF
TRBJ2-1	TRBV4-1	CASSQEGPGSYNEQFF
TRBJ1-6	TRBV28	CASSPASNNSPLHF
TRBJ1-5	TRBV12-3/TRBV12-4	CASSLSQGMGNQPQHF
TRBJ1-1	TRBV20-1	CSARDPQRNTEAFF
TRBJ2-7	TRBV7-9	CASRTGAYEQYF
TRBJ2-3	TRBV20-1	CSARDEMSGGDTDTQYF
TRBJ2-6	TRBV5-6	CASGRVVGSGANVLTF
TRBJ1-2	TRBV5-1	CASSFKTGTNGCTF